These 32 T cell receptor beta chains were all obtained from the same sample, sequenced in a study of glioma-infiltrating T cells after dendritic cell vaccination. Some clones are missing from TCRdb's copy, which holds only in-frame ones; the method was immunoSEQ multiplex PCR. The repertoire consists of some 70,000 clones, with around 86% occurring once and the leading ten covering roughly 7.9%. This specimen consisted of blood, obtained before dendritic cell vaccination. The receptors come from a human donor with glioblastoma.

The chain has TRBV10-3 and TRBJ2-1; tentative D call: TRBD2 (6 bases). Per germline, CDR1 ENHRY and CDR2 SYGVKD. The CDR3 runs to 17 residues. Trimming shortened V by 2 bases and J by 6 bases, and 20 bases separated the two germline ends. The chain's CDR3 is CAISENSGGDYPNEQFF. As DNA, the CDR3 is TGTGCCATCAGTGAGAATTCCGGCGGGGATTACCCCAATGAGCAGTTCTTC.

V gene TRBV18 combines with J gene TRBJ1-4; 8 bases line up with TRBD1. The V segment lost 0 bases and the J segment 6 bases; nucleotides outside the gene matches: 6. CDR1 is KGHSH and CDR2 is LQKENI in the germline V gene. The CDR3 is 16 amino acids. Here the CDR3 reads CASSPPTGDGDEKLFF. The CDR3, as DNA: TGTGCCAGCTCACCACCGACAGGGGATGGGGATGAAAAACTGTTTTTT.

V gene TRBV5-1 combines with J gene TRBJ2-5; 13 positions agree with TRBD2. Germline loops: CDR1 SGHRS, CDR2 YFSETQ. The CDR3 has 15 residues. Trimming removed 2 bases from V and 5 bases from J; junction bases left unmatched: 3. The chain's CDR3 is CASSLTSGGGETQYF. The CDR3 region has the DNA TGCGCCAGCAGCTTAACTAGCGGGGGGGGCGAGACCCAGTACTTC.

This rearrangement joins TRBV2 to TRBJ2-3, with 8 positions matching TRBD2. CDR3 length: 16 residues. Germline CDR1 SNHLY, CDR2 FYNNEI. V shed 4 bases and J 3 bases; nucleotides not matched to a gene: 9. The CDR3 nucleotides are TGTGCCAGCAGTGGCCCCCCGGGGGGGAGTACAGATACGCAGTATTTT. It is translated as CASSGPPGGSTDTQYF.

The rearrangement joins TRBV27 to TRBJ1-6, with TRBD1 matching over 7 bases. The CDR3 length is 15 residues. V dropped 6 bases and J dropped 6; count of bases not matched to a gene: 8. The V gene's germline CDR1 is MNHEY and CDR2 SMNVEV (reference sequence). In nucleotides, the CDR3 is TGTGCCAGCAGCCAAGACAGGGTTGGTAATTCACCCCTCCACTTT. It specifies CASSQDRVGNSPLHF.

The chain joins TRBV5-1 to TRBJ2-5; maybe TRBD1 (5 bases). V was clipped by 0 bases and J by 1 base, with 10 bases between them. The CDR3 is 15 residues long. CDR1 and CDR2 (germline): SGHRS, YFSETQ. The CDR3 is CASSLAGDSQETQYF. For the CDR3, the DNA is TGCGCCAGCAGCTTGGCCGGCGACAGCCAAGAGACCCAGTACTTC.

The chain uses TRBV6-1 and TRBJ2-2, with TRBD1 matching over 8 bases. V gave up 7 bases and J gave up 4 bases; unmatched junction bases: 11. The CDR3 sequence is 16 residues long. CDR1 and CDR2 from the germline V gene are MNHNS and SASEGT. The CDR3 DNA reads TGTGCCAGCACTGTAGCAGGGGGCCGGGTCACCGGGGAGCTGTTTTTT. Translation gives CASTVAGGRVTGELFF.

This clone occurred a few times. This chain joins TRBV19 and TRBJ1-5; D ambiguous. Germline V gene data show CDR1 as LNHDA and CDR2 as SQIVND (reference sequence). Trimming removed 7 bases from V and 9 bases from J, with 13 bases in between. The length of the CDR3 is 12 residues. CDR3 residues: CASNRSGGPQHF. The CDR3 nucleotides are TGTGCCAGTAATCGGAGCGGCGGGCCCCAGCATTTT.

This sequence joins TRBV18 and TRBJ1-1; D is uncertain. The CDR3 covers 13 residues. The V and J ends lost 0 bases and 8 bases respectively, with 10 bases between them. Germline CDR1 KGHSH, CDR2 LQKENI. The CDR3 DNA reads as TGTGCCAGCTCACCACCCGCCTTGAGGGAAGCTTTCTTT. It translates to CASSPPALREAFF.

The rearrangement uses TRBV19 and TRBJ2-7; 8 nucleotides match TRBD1. Trimming cost V 4 bases and J 3 bases; bases outside gene matches: 2. This CDR3 has 13 amino acids. Germline V gene sequence: CDR1 LNHDA, CDR2 SQIVND (reference sequence). CDR3 sequence reads: CASSRDRGYEQYF. CDR3 bases: TGTGCCAGTAGTAGAGACAGGGGCTACGAGCAGTACTTC.

The chain recombines TRBV4-1 with TRBJ1-6; tentatively, D is TRBD1 (5 bases). The V gene's germline CDR1 is MGHRA and CDR2 YSYEKL. V was shortened by 6 bases and J by 4 bases, with 25 bases between the two germline ends. This CDR3 is built from 19 residues. The CDR3 reads CASRLINPRRGIYNSPLHF. The DNA for the CDR3 is TGCGCCAGCAGACTGATAAACCCACGTAGGGGCATATATAATTCACCCCTCCACTTT.

This chain connects TRBV9 to TRBJ1-5; 7 bases fit TRBD1. The CDR3 contains 15 residues. Germline lookup yields CDR1 SGDLS and CDR2 YYNGEE. Unmatched junction bases numbered 6, after V lost 2 bases and J lost 4 bases. The CDR3 region has the DNA TGTGCCAGCAGCGTCGGGACAGACACGAATCAGCCCCAGCATTTT. Amino acids: CASSVGTDTNQPQHF.

The chain combines TRBV2 with TRBJ2-7; no clear D gene. The V and J ends lost 1 base and 4 bases respectively, with 20 bases between them. The CDR3 loop spans 17 amino acids. Germline values: CDR1 SNHLY, CDR2 FYNNEI. The CDR3 region is CASSEETDWASIYEQYF. CDR3 coding DNA: TGTGCCAGCAGTGAAGAAACCGATTGGGCCAGCATTTACGAGCAGTACTTC. Together with reference TRBV2 and TRBJ2-7, the CDR3 gives the full variable domain: EPEVTQTPSHQVTQMGQEVILRCVPISNHLYFYWYRQILGQKVEFLVSFYNNEISEKSEIFDDQFSVERPDGSNFTLKIRSTKLEDSAMYFCASSEETDWASIYEQYFGPGTRLTVT.

The chain links TRBV2 to TRBJ1-5; TRBD1 matches at 7 bases. V was pared by 7 bases and J by 4 bases, with 4 bases of the junction left unmatched. The CDR3 has 13 residues. Germline-derived CDR1 and CDR2 are SNHLY and FYNNEI. CDR3 nucleotide sequence: TGTGCCAGCATTAGACAGGGTAATCAGCCCCAGCATTTT. This codes for CASIRQGNQPQHF.

The chain employs TRBV6-5 and TRBJ1-5, with D possibly TRBD1 on 6 matching bases. Germline V CDR1 and CDR2: MNHEY, SVGAGI. CDR3 length: 14 residues. V was trimmed by 6 bases and J by 2 bases, leaving 11 bases between them. CDR3: CASSRGRGNQPQHF. The CDR3 bases are TGTGCCAGCAGCAGGGGTAGGGGCAATCAGCCCCAGCATTTT.

V usage is TRBV5-1 and J usage is TRBJ1-1; no firm D call. This CDR3 has 18 residues. V was cut by 4 bases and J by 1 base, with 23 bases left in between. Per the germline V gene, CDR1 is SGHRS and CDR2 is YFSETQ. The CDR3 loop reads CASSLDVGAGEGNTEAFF. Here the CDR3 DNA reads TGCGCCAGCAGCCTGGATGTGGGTGCCGGGGAAGGGAACACTGAAGCTTTCTTT.

The chain recombines TRBV9 with TRBJ2-2; D not resolved. Germline V gives CDR1 SGDLS, CDR2 YYNGEE. The CDR3 extends over 15 amino acids. Trimming took 3 bases from V and 0 from J, leaving 9 bases between them. DNA for the CDR3: TGTGCCAGCAGCGGATCGACAACGAACACCGGGGAGCTGTTTTTT. Residues: CASSGSTTNTGELFF.

This clone came up a few times. The chain couples TRBV6-6 to TRBJ2-7; 7 bases are a match to TRBD1. The length of the CDR3 is 13 residues. Germline V gives CDR1 MNHNY, CDR2 SVGAGI (reference sequence). The J segment lost 3 bases and the V segment lost 6 bases, leaving 5 bases of the junction unmatched. CDR3 protein: CASSRDRDYEQYF. The CDR3 nucleotides read TGTGCCAGCAGCCGGGACAGAGACTACGAGCAGTACTTC.

The chain couples TRBV7-3 to TRBJ1-1; D call uncertain. Germline V gene sequence: CDR1 SGHTA, CDR2 FQGTGA. This CDR3 contains 15 residues. Trimming pared 1 base from V and 2 bases from J, leaving 11 bases between. DNA of the CDR3: TGTGCCAGCAGCTTAAATGGAGGCAGAAACACTGAAGCTTTCTTT. Its translation is CASSLNGGRNTEAFF. The full variable domain, in which reference TRBV7-3 and TRBJ1-1 provide the parts outside the CDR3, is GAGVSQTPSNKVTEKGKYVELRCDPISGHTALYWYRQSLGQGPEFLIYFQGTGAADDSGLPNDRFFAVRPEGSVSTLKIQRTERGDSAVYLCASSLNGGRNTEAFFGQGTRLTVV.

A few counts support this clone. The chain couples TRBV7-9 to TRBJ1-1, with TRBD1 matching 9 bases. The ends lost 5 bases at V and 3 bases at J; junction bases unmatched: 4. CDR3 length: 14 residues. The germline V gene encodes CDR1 SEHNR and CDR2 FQNEAQ (reference sequence). The CDR3 protein is CASSPWDRDTEAFF. CDR3 sequence (DNA): TGTGCCAGCAGCCCCTGGGACAGGGACACTGAAGCTTTCTTT.

This sequence joins TRBV29-1 and TRBJ2-3; a possible D gene is TRBD2 (5 bases). V gave up 3 bases and J gave up 3 bases, with 10 bases separating them. Germline CDR1 reads SQVTM; CDR2 reads ANQGSEA. The CDR3 loop spans 13 amino acids. In DNA, the CDR3 is TGCAGCGTTGAGGGGTCGGGGACAGATACGCAGTATTTT. Protein product: CSVEGSGTDTQYF.

The chain uses TRBV19 and TRBJ1-4, with 9 positions matching TRBD1. V trimming: 8 bases; J trimming: 8 bases; junction bases outside the gene matches: 6. CDR1 is LNHDA and CDR2 is SQIVND in the germline V gene (reference sequence). CDR3 length: 13 amino acids. The CDR3: CASVGTGIEKLFF. The DNA of the CDR3 is TGTGCCAGTGTAGGGACAGGGATCGAAAAACTGTTTTTT.

This rearrangement joins TRBV4-3 to TRBJ1-6, with D unclear. CDR1 and CDR2 from the germline V gene are LGHNA and YSLEER. The CDR3 consists of 14 residues. The V gene lost 2 bases and the J gene lost 7 bases, with 9 bases spanning the gap. The CDR3 loop reads CASSQQTGNSPLHF. CDR3 bases: TGCGCCAGCAGCCAACAAACGGGAAATTCACCCCTCCACTTT.

The chain recombines TRBV6-5 with TRBJ1-1, with D maybe TRBD1 (6 bases). Germline assignment: CDR1 MNHEY and CDR2 SVGAGI. CDR3 length equals 13 residues. V was shortened by 5 bases and J by 5 bases, with 12 bases between the two germline ends. The CDR3 sequence: CASSPSGETEAFF. Here the CDR3 DNA reads TGTGCCAGCAGTCCCTCAGGGGAAACTGAAGCTTTCTTT.

Only a few counts were recorded for this clone. The V gene is TRBV27, the J gene TRBJ2-6, with a tentative D call TRBD1 (6 bases). This CDR3 is 16 amino acids long. The germline V and J ends were trimmed by 7 bases and 4 bases, with 17 bases remaining between them. Germline V CDR1 and CDR2: MNHEY, SMNVEV (reference sequence). CDR3 sequence: CASTEMGAPGANVLTF. The CDR3 bases are TGTGCCAGCACCGAGATGGGGGCGCCCGGGGCCAACGTCCTGACTTTC.

J is TRBJ2-7 and V is TRBV7-2; 8 bases match TRBD2. The CDR3 runs to 16 residues. Germline lookup yields CDR1 SGHTA and CDR2 FQGNSA. The trim removed 5 bases at V and 6 bases at J, leaving 15 bases unmatched. The CDR3: CASSPRGGHRGGEQYF. Written as DNA, the CDR3 is TGTGCCAGCAGCCCACGGGGGGGCCACCGGGGGGGCGAGCAGTACTTC. The full variable domain, rest sourced from reference TRBV7-2 and TRBJ2-7, is GAGVSQSPSNKVTEKGKDVELRCDPISGHTALYWYRQSLGQGLEFLIYFQGNSAPDKSGLPSDRFSAERTGGSVSTLTIQRTQQEDSAVYLCASSPRGGHRGGEQYFGPGTRLTVT.

The chain couples TRBV19 to TRBJ1-2, with D hard to call. V lost 3 bases to trimming and J lost 7 bases, with 9 bases between them. This CDR3 has 12 residues. From germline, CDR1 is LNHDA and CDR2 SQIVND (reference sequence). This chain's CDR3 is CASSIGQSGYTF. As DNA, the CDR3 is TGTGCCAGTAGTATTGGGCAGAGTGGCTACACCTTC.

V and J are TRBV5-1 and TRBJ1-3, with 8 bases fitting TRBD1. The V segment lost 3 bases and the J segment 3 bases; nucleotides outside the gene matches: 2. The CDR3 spans 14 residues. Germline lookup yields CDR1 SGHRS and CDR2 YFSETQ. CDR3 residues: CASSSTGDGNTIYF. As DNA, the CDR3 is TGCGCCAGCAGCTCGACAGGGGATGGAAACACCATATATTTT.

The chain couples TRBV4-3 to TRBJ2-7; D possibly corresponds to TRBD1 (6 bases). The germline CDR1 and CDR2 sequences are LGHNA and YSLEER. There are 16 residues in the CDR3. Trimming shortened V by 0 bases and J by 3 bases, and 15 bases separated the two germline ends. CDR3 sequence (DNA): TGCGCCAGCAGCCAAGATCGACAGGTGCCCATCTACGAGCAGTACTTC. It yields the protein CASSQDRQVPIYEQYF.

The chain couples TRBV11-2 to TRBJ2-7; no definite D call. Germline CDR1 is SGHAT and CDR2 is FQNNGV. This CDR3 region has 14 residues. V was shortened by 1 base and J by 0 bases, with 7 bases between the two germline ends. The CDR3 region has the DNA TGTGCCAGCAGCTTAGCCCCGAGCTCCTACGAGCAGTACTTC. Protein product: CASSLAPSSYEQYF.

A few counts support this clone. The chain combines TRBV4-2 with TRBJ1-6; D remains unclear. CDR1 LGHNA and CDR2 YNFKEQ come from the germline V gene. The CDR3 has 16 residues. The V gene lost 4 bases and the J gene lost 5 bases, with 15 bases spanning the gap. CDR3 loop: CASSRASAADNSPLHF. Written as DNA, the CDR3 is TGTGCCAGCAGCCGAGCGTCGGCAGCCGATAATTCACCCCTCCACTTT.

The chain couples TRBV5-1 to TRBJ1-5, with TRBD1 matching over 7 bases. The CDR3 contains 14 residues. V shed 4 bases and J 5 bases; nucleotides not matched to a gene: 6. Germline assignment: CDR1 SGHRS and CDR2 YFSETQ. The CDR3 is CASSPEGADQPQHF. CDR3 DNA: TGCGCCAGCAGCCCGGAGGGGGCAGATCAGCCCCAGCATTTT.